This T cell receptor (beta chain) was found in a study of CD8+CD57+ T cells in acquired aplastic anemia. Comments on this clonotype: As yet, its antigen is unknown.

Notes on the study in general: Patients and controls shared 25 to 35 CD8+ CDR3 sequences, highly expressed in patients.

CDR3 length: 15 residues. V lost 2 bases and J 2 bases, leaving 10 bases between the germline ends. CDR1 is SEHNR and CDR2 is FQNEAQ in the germline V gene (reference sequence). Sequencing was done on patients that had shown CD8+CD57+ cell expansion by flow cytometry. Genomic DNA templated the TCR beta VDJ and CDR3 profiling. TCRdb reprocessed the reads via MiXCR and lists one record per CDR3 protein. The data contain roughly 220,000 distinct CDR3 sequences, 65% of them singletons. The V gene is TRBV7-9, the J gene TRBJ2-1; unclear D gene. This receptor was taken from a human donor with aplastic anemia. The source material was sorted CD4+, CD8+, or CD8+CD57+ T cells (not recorded which) from PBMCs. CDR3 protein: CASSLWQDPYNEQFF. The CDR3 nucleotides read TGTGCCAGCAGCTTATGGCAGGACCCCTACAATGAGCAGTTCTTC.